Listed below are T cell receptor beta chains from one sample, sequenced in a study of blood T cells in healthy people across ages. TCRdb re-analysed the 5' RACE reads in MiXCR, keeping a single row per CDR3 protein. Altogether 550,000 to 700,000 distinct CDR3 sequences are present, roughly 28% being singletons, with the ten largest covering under 20%. The specimen was blood. All receptors derive from a woman aged 70-85 years in good health. Both conserved end residues are part of each CDR3. Each record gives: V gene, D gene, J gene, clone size, CDR3 protein, CDR3 DNA. D genes are given only for firm matches. Only some rows state a clone size, as once, few, many or a class for expanded clones.

V gene: TRBV25-1; D gene: TRBD2; J gene: TRBJ2-3; clone size: many; CDR3 protein: CASSKTSGGRTDTQYF; CDR3 DNA: TGTGCCAGCAGTAAAACTAGCGGGGGCCGAACAGATACGCAGTATTTT
V gene: TRBV12-3/TRBV12-4; D gene: .; J gene: TRBJ2-1; clone size: few; CDR3 protein: CASSLRTAYNEQFF; CDR3 DNA: TGTGCCAGCAGTCTACGGACAGCCTACAATGAGCAGTTCTTC
V gene: TRBV20-1; D gene: TRBD1; J gene: TRBJ2-3; clone size: .; CDR3 protein: CSSSLQGIDTQYF; CDR3 DNA: TGCAGTTCATCCCTACAGGGGATAGATACGCAGTATTTT
V gene: TRBV11-3; D gene: TRBD2; J gene: TRBJ2-1; clone size: few; CDR3 protein: CASSIGTSGERAFF; CDR3 DNA: TGTGCCAGCAGCATCGGGACTAGCGGAGAGCGGGCCTTCTTC
V gene: TRBV7-9; D gene: .; J gene: TRBJ1-6; clone size: many; CDR3 protein: CASSGSYNSPLHF; CDR3 DNA: TGTGCCAGCAGCGGCTCCTATAATTCACCCCTCCACTTT
V gene: TRBV7-2; D gene: .; J gene: TRBJ2-7; clone size: few; CDR3 protein: CASSLAGIDEQYF; CDR3 DNA: TGTGCCAGCAGCTTAGCGGGGATCGACGAGCAGTACTTC
V gene: TRBV6-5; D gene: .; J gene: TRBJ1-2; clone size: .; CDR3 protein: CASGLAAGGGYTF; CDR3 DNA: TGTGCCAGCGGACTCGCGGCCGGGGGCGGCTACACCTTC
V gene: TRBV20-1; D gene: .; J gene: TRBJ1-1; clone size: few; CDR3 protein: CSARLQGGVTEAFF; CDR3 DNA: TGCAGTGCTAGACTCCAGGGCGGAGTGACTGAAGCTTTCTTT
V gene: TRBV20-1; D gene: .; J gene: TRBJ1-1; clone size: .; CDR3 protein: CSALGGPANTEAFF; CDR3 DNA: TGCAGTGCCCTGGGTGGGCCGGCGAACACTGAAGCTTTCTTT
V gene: TRBV12-3/TRBV12-4; D gene: TRBD1; J gene: TRBJ1-5; clone size: few; CDR3 protein: CASIPGGRIDSNQPQHF; CDR3 DNA: TGTGCCAGCATTCCAGGGGGACGAATCGATAGCAATCAGCCCCAGCATTTT
V gene: TRBV12-3/TRBV12-4; D gene: TRBD1; J gene: TRBJ1-2; clone size: .; CDR3 protein: CASGDRDYGYTF; CDR3 DNA: TGTGCCAGCGGTGACAGGGACTATGGCTACACCTTC
V gene: TRBV5-1; D gene: .; J gene: TRBJ1-3; clone size: .; CDR3 protein: CASSSYSGNTIYF; CDR3 DNA: TGCGCCAGCAGCTCGTACTCTGGAAACACCATATATTTT
V gene: TRBV12-3/TRBV12-4; D gene: TRBD2; J gene: TRBJ2-5; clone size: few; CDR3 protein: CASSSWTSGGLGQETQYF; CDR3 DNA: TGTGCCAGCAGTTCCTGGACTAGCGGGGGGTTGGGCCAAGAGACCCAGTACTTC
V gene: TRBV9; D gene: .; J gene: TRBJ2-1; clone size: .; CDR3 protein: CASARGPTMENEQFF; CDR3 DNA: TGTGCCAGCGCGCGGGGACCAACCATGGAGAATGAGCAGTTCTTC
V gene: TRBV24-1; D gene: TRBD2; J gene: TRBJ2-5; clone size: many; CDR3 protein: CATESGGETQYF; CDR3 DNA: TGTGCCACCGAAAGCGGGGGAGAGACCCAGTACTTC
V gene: TRBV5-1; D gene: .; J gene: TRBJ2-3; clone size: .; CDR3 protein: CASQTDWGSQYF; CDR3 DNA: TGCGCCAGCCAGACCGACTGGGGGTCGCAGTATTTT
V gene: TRBV29-1; D gene: .; J gene: TRBJ2-2; clone size: few; CDR3 protein: CSVEEDDREVLFF; CDR3 DNA: TGCAGCGTTGAGGAAGACGACAGGGAGGTGCTGTTTTTT
V gene: TRBV7-9; D gene: TRBD1; J gene: TRBJ2-5; clone size: .; CDR3 protein: CASTWTGQGETQYF; CDR3 DNA: TGTGCCAGCACCTGGACGGGACAGGGAGAGACCCAGTACTTC
V gene: TRBV12-3/TRBV12-4; D gene: TRBD2; J gene: TRBJ2-4; clone size: .; CDR3 protein: CASSPLAGGPGDIQYF; CDR3 DNA: TGTGCCAGCAGCCCATTAGCGGGGGGGCCTGGGGACATTCAGTACTTC
V gene: TRBV3-1; D gene: TRBD1; J gene: TRBJ2-2; clone size: .; CDR3 protein: CASSHPGTGKTGEPFF; CDR3 DNA: TGTGCCAGCAGCCACCCGGGGACAGGGAAGACCGGGGAGCCGTTTTTT
V gene: TRBV4-1; D gene: TRBD2; J gene: TRBJ2-7; clone size: .; CDR3 protein: CASSQLLASGFYEQYF; CDR3 DNA: TGCGCCAGCAGCCAACTTCTAGCTAGCGGATTCTACGAGCAGTACTTC
V gene: TRBV20-1; D gene: .; J gene: TRBJ1-2; clone size: .; CDR3 protein: CSARPASTVVDGYTF; CDR3 DNA: TGCAGTGCTAGACCAGCCTCGACAGTGGTCGATGGCTACACCTTC
V gene: TRBV7-9; D gene: .; J gene: TRBJ2-1; clone size: .; CDR3 protein: CASRKLGDYNEQFF; CDR3 DNA: TGTGCCAGCAGGAAACTAGGCGACTACAATGAGCAGTTCTTC
V gene: TRBV5-1; D gene: .; J gene: TRBJ1-1; clone size: few; CDR3 protein: CASSWWVDTEAFF; CDR3 DNA: TGCGCCAGCAGCTGGTGGGTCGACACTGAAGCTTTCTTT
V gene: TRBV29-1; D gene: .; J gene: TRBJ2-5; clone size: many; CDR3 protein: CSVLSGDETQYF; CDR3 DNA: TGCAGCGTCCTCTCGGGGGATGAGACCCAGTACTTC
V gene: TRBV3-1; D gene: .; J gene: TRBJ1-1; clone size: once; CDR3 protein: CASSRTGALMNTEAFF; CDR3 DNA: TGTGCCAGCAGCCGCACCGGGGCACTGATGAACACTGAAGCTTTCTTT
V gene: TRBV11-2; D gene: .; J gene: TRBJ1-1; clone size: .; CDR3 protein: CASSSVLNTEAFF; CDR3 DNA: TGTGCCAGCAGCTCCGTATTGAACACTGAAGCTTTCTTT
V gene: TRBV13; D gene: TRBD1; J gene: TRBJ1-1; clone size: .; CDR3 protein: CASSSRQGALTEAFF; CDR3 DNA: TGTGCCAGCAGCTCTCGACAGGGGGCCCTAACTGAAGCTTTCTTT
V gene: TRBV9; D gene: .; J gene: TRBJ2-7; clone size: .; CDR3 protein: CASSVGGRVEDEQYF; CDR3 DNA: TGTGCCAGCAGCGTAGGAGGCAGGGTAGAGGACGAGCAGTACTTC
V gene: TRBV29-1; D gene: .; J gene: TRBJ2-7; clone size: .; CDR3 protein: CSVLDIYEQYF; CDR3 DNA: TGCAGCGTTTTAGACATCTACGAGCAGTACTTC
V gene: TRBV27; D gene: TRBD1; J gene: TRBJ1-1; clone size: few; CDR3 protein: CASSVPRDRRLTEAFF; CDR3 DNA: TGTGCCAGCAGTGTCCCCCGGGACAGGCGACTCACTGAAGCTTTCTTT
V gene: TRBV18; D gene: .; J gene: TRBJ2-5; clone size: .; CDR3 protein: CASSPSHLQETQYF; CDR3 DNA: TGTGCCAGCTCACCCAGTCATCTCCAAGAGACCCAGTACTTC
V gene: TRBV25-1; D gene: .; J gene: TRBJ2-1; clone size: .; CDR3 protein: CASSGTGLNNEQFF; CDR3 DNA: TGTGCCAGCAGTGGGACCGGACTGAACAATGAGCAGTTCTTC
V gene: TRBV7-3; D gene: .; J gene: TRBJ2-2; clone size: few; CDR3 protein: CASRRPGHNTNTGELFF; CDR3 DNA: TGTGCCAGCAGGCGTCCGGGACACAATACGAACACCGGGGAGCTGTTTTTT
V gene: TRBV2; D gene: .; J gene: TRBJ2-5; clone size: .; CDR3 protein: CASSGDRETQYF; CDR3 DNA: TGTGCCAGCAGTGGGGACCGGGAGACCCAGTACTTC
V gene: TRBV10-3; D gene: .; J gene: TRBJ1-3; clone size: few; CDR3 protein: CAIRTVISGNTIYF; CDR3 DNA: TGTGCCATCAGGACGGTCATCTCTGGAAACACCATATATTTT
V gene: TRBV20-1; D gene: TRBD1; J gene: TRBJ1-1; clone size: .; CDR3 protein: CSARGQVGTEAFF; CDR3 DNA: TGCAGTGCTAGGGGACAGGTTGGAACTGAAGCTTTCTTT
V gene: TRBV27; D gene: .; J gene: TRBJ2-5; clone size: .; CDR3 protein: CASRLNGPKAAQYF; CDR3 DNA: TGTGCCAGCAGGCTCAATGGACCCAAAGCGGCCCAGTACTTC
V gene: TRBV5-1; D gene: .; J gene: TRBJ1-3; clone size: .; CDR3 protein: CASSLDGNSGNTMYF; CDR3 DNA: TGCGCCAGCAGCTTGGACGGTAACTCTGGAAACACCATGTATTTT
V gene: TRBV24-1; D gene: .; J gene: TRBJ1-2; clone size: few; CDR3 protein: CATSDNMGYTF; CDR3 DNA: TGTGCCACCAGTGATAATATGGGCTACACCTTC
V gene: TRBV5-5; D gene: TRBD1; J gene: TRBJ2-5; clone size: few; CDR3 protein: CASSLGQGATVETQYF; CDR3 DNA: TGTGCCAGCAGCTTGGGACAGGGGGCGACAGTGGAGACCCAGTACTTC
V gene: TRBV20-1; D gene: TRBD2; J gene: TRBJ2-3; clone size: .; CDR3 protein: CSATGGRDTQYF; CDR3 DNA: TGCAGTGCTACGGGGGGAAGAGACACGCAGTATTTT
V gene: TRBV7-2; D gene: TRBD1; J gene: TRBJ1-2; clone size: .; CDR3 protein: CASSLSLTGPGYTF; CDR3 DNA: TGTGCCAGCAGCTTATCTCTGACAGGGCCTGGCTACACCTTC